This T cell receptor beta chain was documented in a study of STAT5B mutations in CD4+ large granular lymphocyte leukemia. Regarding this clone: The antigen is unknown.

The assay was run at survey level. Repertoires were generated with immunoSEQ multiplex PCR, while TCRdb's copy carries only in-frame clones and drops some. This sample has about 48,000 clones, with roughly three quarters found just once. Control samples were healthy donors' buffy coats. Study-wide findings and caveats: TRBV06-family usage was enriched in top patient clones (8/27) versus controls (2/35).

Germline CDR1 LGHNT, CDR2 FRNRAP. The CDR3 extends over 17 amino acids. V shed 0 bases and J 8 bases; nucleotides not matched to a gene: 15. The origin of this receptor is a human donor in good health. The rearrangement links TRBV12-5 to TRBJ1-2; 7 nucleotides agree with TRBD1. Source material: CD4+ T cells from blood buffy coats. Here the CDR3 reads CASGLVLFPGQAEGYTF. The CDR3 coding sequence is TGTGCTAGTGGTTTGGTACTTTTCCCCGGACAGGCTGAGGGCTACACCTTC. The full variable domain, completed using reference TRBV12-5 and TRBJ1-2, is DARVTQTPRHKVTEMGQEVTMRCQPILGHNTVFWYRQTMMQGLELLAYFRNRAPLDDSGMPKDRFSAEMPDATLATLKIQPSEPRDSAVYFCASGLVLFPGQAEGYTFGSGTRLTVV.